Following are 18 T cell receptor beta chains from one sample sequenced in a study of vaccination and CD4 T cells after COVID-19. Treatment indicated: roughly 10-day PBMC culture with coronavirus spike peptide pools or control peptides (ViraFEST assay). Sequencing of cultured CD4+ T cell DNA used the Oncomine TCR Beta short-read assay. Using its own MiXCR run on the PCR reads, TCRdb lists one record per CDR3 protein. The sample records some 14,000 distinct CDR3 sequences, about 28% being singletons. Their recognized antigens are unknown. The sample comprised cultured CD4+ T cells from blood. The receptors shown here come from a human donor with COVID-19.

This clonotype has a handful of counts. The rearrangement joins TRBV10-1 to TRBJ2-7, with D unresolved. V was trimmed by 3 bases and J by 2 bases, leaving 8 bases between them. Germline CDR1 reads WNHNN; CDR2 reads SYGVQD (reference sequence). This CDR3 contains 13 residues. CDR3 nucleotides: TGCGCCAGCAGTGATGGTAGTCCCTACGAGCAGTACTTC. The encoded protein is CASSDGSPYEQYF.

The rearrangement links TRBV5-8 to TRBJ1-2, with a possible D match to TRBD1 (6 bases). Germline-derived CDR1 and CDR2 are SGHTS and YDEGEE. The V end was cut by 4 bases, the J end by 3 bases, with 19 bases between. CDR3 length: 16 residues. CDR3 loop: CASSEDHRVRDYGYTF. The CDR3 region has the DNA TGTGCCAGCAGCGAAGATCACAGGGTTCGGGACTATGGCTACACCTTC.

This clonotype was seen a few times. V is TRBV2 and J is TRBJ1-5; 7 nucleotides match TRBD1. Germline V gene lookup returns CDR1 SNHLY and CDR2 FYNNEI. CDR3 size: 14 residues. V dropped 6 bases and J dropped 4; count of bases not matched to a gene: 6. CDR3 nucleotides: TGTGCCAGCAGGATACAGGGGAGGAATCAGCCCCAGCATTTT. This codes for CASRIQGRNQPQHF. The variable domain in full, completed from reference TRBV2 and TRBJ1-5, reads EPEVTQTPSHQVTQMGQEVILRCVPISNHLYFYWYRQILGQKVEFLVSFYNNEISEKSEIFDDQFSVERPDGSNFTLKIRSTKLEDSAMYFCASRIQGRNQPQHFGDGTRLSIL.

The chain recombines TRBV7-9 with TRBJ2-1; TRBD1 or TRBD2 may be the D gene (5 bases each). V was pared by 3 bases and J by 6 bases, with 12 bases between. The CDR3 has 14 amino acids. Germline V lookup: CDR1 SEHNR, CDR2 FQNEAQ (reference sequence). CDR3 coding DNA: TGTGCCAGCAGCTTCCCGGGGCTTGGCAATGAGCAGTTCTTC. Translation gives CASSFPGLGNEQFF.

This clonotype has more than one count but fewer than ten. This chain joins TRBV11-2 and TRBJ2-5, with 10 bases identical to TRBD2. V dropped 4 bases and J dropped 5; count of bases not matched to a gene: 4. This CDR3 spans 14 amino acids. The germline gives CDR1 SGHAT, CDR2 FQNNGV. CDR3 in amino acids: CASSYSGGAETQYF. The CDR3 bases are TGTGCCAGCAGCTACAGCGGGGGGGCGGAGACCCAGTACTTC. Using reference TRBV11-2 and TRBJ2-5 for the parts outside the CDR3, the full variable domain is EAGVAQSPRYKIIEKRQSVAFWCNPISGHATLYWYQQILGQGPKLLIQFQNNGVVDDSQLPKDRFSAERLKGVDSTLKIQPAKLEDSAVYLCASSYSGGAETQYFGPGTRLLVL.

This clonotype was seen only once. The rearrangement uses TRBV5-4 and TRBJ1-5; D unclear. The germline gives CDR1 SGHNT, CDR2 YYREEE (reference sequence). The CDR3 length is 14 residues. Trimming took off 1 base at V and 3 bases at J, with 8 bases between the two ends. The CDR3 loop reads CASSLNGYNQPQHF. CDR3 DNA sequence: TGTGCCAGCAGCTTGAACGGCTACAATCAGCCCCAGCATTTT.

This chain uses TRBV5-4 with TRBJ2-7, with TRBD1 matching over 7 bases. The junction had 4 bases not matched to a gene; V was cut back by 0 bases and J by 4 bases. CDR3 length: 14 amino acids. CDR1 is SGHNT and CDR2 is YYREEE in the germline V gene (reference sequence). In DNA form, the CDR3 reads TGTGCCAGCAGCTTGGACAGGGGTTTTTACGAGCAGTACTTC. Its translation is CASSLDRGFYEQYF.

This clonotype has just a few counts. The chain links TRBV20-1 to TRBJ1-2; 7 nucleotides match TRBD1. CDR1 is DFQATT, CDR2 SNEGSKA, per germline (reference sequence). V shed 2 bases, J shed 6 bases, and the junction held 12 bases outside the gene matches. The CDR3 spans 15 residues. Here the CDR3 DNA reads TGCAGTGCTAGAAGACCGGGACAGCCATACGATGGCTACACCTTC. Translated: CSARRPGQPYDGYTF.

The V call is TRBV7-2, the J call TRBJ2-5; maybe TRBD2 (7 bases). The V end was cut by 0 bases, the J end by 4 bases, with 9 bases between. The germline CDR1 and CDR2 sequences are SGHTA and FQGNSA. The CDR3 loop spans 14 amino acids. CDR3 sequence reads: CASSLAGGPETQYF. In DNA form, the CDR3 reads TGTGCCAGCAGCTTAGCGGGGGGGCCAGAGACCCAGTACTTC. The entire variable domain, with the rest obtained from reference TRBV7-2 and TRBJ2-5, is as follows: GAGVSQSPSNKVTEKGKDVELRCDPISGHTALYWYRQSLGQGLEFLIYFQGNSAPDKSGLPSDRFSAERTGGSVSTLTIQRTQQEDSAVYLCASSLAGGPETQYFGPGTRLLVL.

The CDR3 is CSARILLRGSNQPQHF. Written as DNA, the CDR3 is TGCAGTGCTAGAATCCTGTTAAGGGGTAGCAATCAGCCCCAGCATTTT. The chain carries TRBV20-1 and TRBJ1-5; tentative D call: TRBD1 (5 bases). The CDR3 has 16 amino acids. Trimming shortened V by 2 bases and J by 0 bases, and 14 bases separated the two germline ends. The germline V gene encodes CDR1 DFQATT and CDR2 SNEGSKA (reference sequence).

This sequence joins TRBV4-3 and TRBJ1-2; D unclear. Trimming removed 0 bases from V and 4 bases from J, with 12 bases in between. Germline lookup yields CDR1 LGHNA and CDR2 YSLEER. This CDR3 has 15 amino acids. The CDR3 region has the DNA TGCGCCAGCAGCCAAGATGTGGGTATACGCTATGGCTACACCTTC. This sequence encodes CASSQDVGIRYGYTF.

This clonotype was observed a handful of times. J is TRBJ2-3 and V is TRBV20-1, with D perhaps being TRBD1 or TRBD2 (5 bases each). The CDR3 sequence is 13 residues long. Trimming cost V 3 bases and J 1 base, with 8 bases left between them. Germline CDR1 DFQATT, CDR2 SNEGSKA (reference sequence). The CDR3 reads CSASGARTDTQYF. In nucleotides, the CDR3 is TGCAGTGCTAGCGGGGCCCGCACAGATACGCAGTATTTT.

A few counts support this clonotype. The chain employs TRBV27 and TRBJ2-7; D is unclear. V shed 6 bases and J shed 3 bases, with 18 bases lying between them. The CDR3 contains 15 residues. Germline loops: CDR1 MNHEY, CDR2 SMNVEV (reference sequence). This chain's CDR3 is CASSPTAFTFYEQYF. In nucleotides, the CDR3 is TGTGCCAGCAGCCCGACCGCTTTTACCTTCTACGAGCAGTACTTC.

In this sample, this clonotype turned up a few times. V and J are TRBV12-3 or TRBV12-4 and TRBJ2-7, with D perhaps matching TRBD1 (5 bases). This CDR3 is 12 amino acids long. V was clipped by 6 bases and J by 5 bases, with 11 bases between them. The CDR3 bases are TGTGCCAGCAGCCCAGACAGTCACGAGCAGTACTTC. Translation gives CASSPDSHEQYF.

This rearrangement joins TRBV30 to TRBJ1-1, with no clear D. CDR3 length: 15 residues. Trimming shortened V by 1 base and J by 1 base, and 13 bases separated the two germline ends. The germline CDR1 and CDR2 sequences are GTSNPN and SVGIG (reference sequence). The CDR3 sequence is CAWSGGRGKNTEAFF. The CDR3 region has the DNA TGTGCCTGGAGTGGGGGTCGGGGAAAGAACACTGAAGCTTTCTTT.

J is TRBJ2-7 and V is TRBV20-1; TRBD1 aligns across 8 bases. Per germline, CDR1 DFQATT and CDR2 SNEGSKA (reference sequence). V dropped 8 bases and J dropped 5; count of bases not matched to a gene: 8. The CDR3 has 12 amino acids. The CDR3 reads CSFRQGINEQYF. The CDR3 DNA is TGCAGTTTCCGACAGGGGATAAACGAGCAGTACTTC.

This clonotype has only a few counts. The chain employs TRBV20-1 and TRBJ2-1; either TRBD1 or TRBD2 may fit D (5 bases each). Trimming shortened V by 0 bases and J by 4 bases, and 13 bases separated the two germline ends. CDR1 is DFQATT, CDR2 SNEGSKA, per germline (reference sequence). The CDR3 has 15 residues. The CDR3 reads CSARDLGRKYNEQFF. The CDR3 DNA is TGCAGTGCTAGAGATCTGGGACGGAAATACAATGAGCAGTTCTTC.

CDR3 region: CASSEGQGSTEAFF. The CDR3, as DNA: TGTGCCAGCAGTGAGGGACAGGGAAGCACTGAAGCTTTCTTT. The rearrangement joins TRBV6-1 to TRBJ1-1, with TRBD1 matching 9 bases. CDR3 length: 14 residues. Germline V gene sequence: CDR1 MNHNS, CDR2 SASEGT. V lost 3 bases, J lost 4 bases, and 3 bases stayed unmatched.